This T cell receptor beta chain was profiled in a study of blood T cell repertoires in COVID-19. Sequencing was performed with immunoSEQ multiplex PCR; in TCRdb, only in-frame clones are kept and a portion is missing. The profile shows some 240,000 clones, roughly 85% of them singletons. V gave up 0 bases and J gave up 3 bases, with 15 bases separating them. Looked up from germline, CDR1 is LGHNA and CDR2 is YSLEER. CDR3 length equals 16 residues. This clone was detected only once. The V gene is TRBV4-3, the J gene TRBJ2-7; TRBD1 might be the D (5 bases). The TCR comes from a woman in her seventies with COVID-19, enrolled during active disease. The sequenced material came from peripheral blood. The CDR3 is CASSQDHDRNYYEQYF. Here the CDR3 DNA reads TGCGCCAGCAGCCAAGATCACGACAGAAACTACTACGAGCAGTACTTC.